This T cell receptor (beta chain) emerged from a study of blood T cell repertoires in COVID-19. Only in-frame clones appear in the TCRdb table, and some are missing; sequencing was by immunoSEQ multiplex PCR. Here the sample spans approximately 500,000 clones, about 88% being singletons. The CDR3 is 15 amino acids. V lost 1 base to trimming and J lost 3 bases, with 11 bases between them. Germline V gene sequence: CDR1 LGHNT, CDR2 FRNRAP. The chain uses TRBV12-5 and TRBJ2-3; no definite D call. This TCR came from a woman aged 45-59 years with COVID-19, enrolled during active disease. The sample taken for sequencing was peripheral blood. The CDR3 nucleotides read TGTGCTAGTGGTTTGGCCCCGAGTGGTACAGATACGCAGTATTTT. Its protein product is CASGLAPSGTDTQYF.